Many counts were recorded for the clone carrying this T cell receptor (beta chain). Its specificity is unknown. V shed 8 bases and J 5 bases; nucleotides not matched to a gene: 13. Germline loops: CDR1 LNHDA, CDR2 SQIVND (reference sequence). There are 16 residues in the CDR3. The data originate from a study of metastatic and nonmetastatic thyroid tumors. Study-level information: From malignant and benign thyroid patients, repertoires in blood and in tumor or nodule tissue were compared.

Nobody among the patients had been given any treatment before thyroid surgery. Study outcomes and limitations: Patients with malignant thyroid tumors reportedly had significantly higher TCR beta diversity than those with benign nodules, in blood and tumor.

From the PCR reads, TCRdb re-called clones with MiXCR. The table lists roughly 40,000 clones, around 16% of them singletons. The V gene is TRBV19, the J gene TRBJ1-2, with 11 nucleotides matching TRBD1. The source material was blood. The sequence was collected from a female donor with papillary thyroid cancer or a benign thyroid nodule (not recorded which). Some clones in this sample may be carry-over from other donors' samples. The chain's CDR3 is CASAGQGAFSLYGYTF. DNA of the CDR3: TGTGCCAGTGCTGGACAGGGGGCGTTTTCCTTGTATGGCTACACCTTC.